These 26 T cell receptor beta chains originate from one sample sequenced in a study of vaccination and CD4 T cells after COVID-19. No antigen has been assigned to these receptors. Treatment described: roughly 11-day PBMC culture with coronavirus spike peptide pools or control peptides (ViraFEST assay). CD4+ T cells that had been cultured provided DNA sequenced with the Oncomine TCR Beta short-read assay. TCRdb reprocessed the PCR reads with MiXCR, giving one entry per CDR3 protein. The data hold about 20,000 distinct CDR3 sequences, with about 68% observed a single time. The specimen sequenced was CD4+ T cells from blood, cultured in vitro. These receptor sequences come from a human donor who had recovered from COVID-19.

This chain links TRBV27 with TRBJ1-1; TRBD1 aligns across 7 bases. Trimming removed 4 bases from V and 5 bases from J; junction bases left unmatched: 4. The CDR3 totals 13 residues. Germline CDR1 and CDR2: MNHEY and SMNVEV (reference sequence). The CDR3 DNA is TGTGCCAGCAGTTCAAGCAGGGGGACTGAAGCTTTCTTT. This codes for CASSSSRGTEAFF.

The chain couples TRBV6-1 to TRBJ2-3; D is ambiguous. This CDR3 spans 15 amino acids. V was clipped by 3 bases and J by 0 bases, with 10 bases between them. Germline V CDR1 and CDR2: MNHNS, SASEGT. The CDR3 DNA reads TGTGCCAGCAGTGACTACTTGGGAAGCACAGATACGCAGTATTTT. Its translation is CASSDYLGSTDTQYF.

The chain has TRBV11-3 and TRBJ2-1; 9 nucleotides agree with TRBD2. This CDR3 region has 15 residues. Germline lookup yields CDR1 SGHNT and CDR2 YENEEA. With 0 bases clipped from V and 6 bases from J, the junction kept 3 bases outside the gene matches. CDR3 loop: CASSLERGGSNEQFF. In DNA form, the CDR3 reads TGTGCCAGCAGCTTAGAGCGGGGGGGTTCCAATGAGCAGTTCTTC.

The rearrangement uses TRBV12-3 or TRBV12-4 and TRBJ2-5; D unclear. Deletions cut 3 bases from V and 0 bases from J, with 11 bases between. The CDR3 has 15 amino acids. The CDR3 nucleotides read TGTGCCAGCAGTTTGCTTGCGCCTAACCAAGAGACCCAGTACTTC. Protein sequence: CASSLLAPNQETQYF.

The rearrangement links TRBV7-6 to TRBJ2-7; D remains ambiguous. Germline lookup yields CDR1 SGHVS and CDR2 FNYEAQ. This CDR3 spans 15 amino acids. The germline V and J ends were trimmed by 5 bases and 0 bases, with 14 bases remaining between them. The CDR3 DNA reads as TGTGCCAGCAGCCAAGAGCCGCAAAGCTCCTACGAGCAGTACTTC. As protein: CASSQEPQSSYEQYF.

The J gene is TRBJ1-1, the V gene TRBV4-3, with D unclear. Germline CDR1 is LGHNA and CDR2 is YSLEER. CDR3 size: 14 residues. V dropped 1 base and J dropped 1 base, with 7 bases sitting between them. CDR3 protein: CASSQVLGNTEAFF. The CDR3 nucleotides read TGCGCCAGCAGCCAAGTGCTGGGGAACACTGAAGCTTTCTTT.

This chain links TRBV28 with TRBJ1-1; tentatively, D is TRBD1 (6 bases). V lost 6 bases and J lost 1, with 15 bases in between. The germline CDR1 and CDR2 sequences are MDHEN and SYDVKM. The CDR3 is 15 residues long. The CDR3 loop is CASSQQGGGNTEAFF. As DNA, the CDR3 is TGTGCCAGCAGCCAACAGGGAGGAGGGAACACTGAAGCTTTCTTT.

The J gene is TRBJ1-5, the V gene TRBV7-8; 9 positions match TRBD1. Trimming at V came to 1 base and at J to 6 bases, leaving 7 bases not matched to a gene. The CDR3 runs 16 residues. CDR1 and CDR2 from the germline V gene are SGHVS and FQNEAQ. The CDR3 is CASSLGRDRAFQPQHF. The DNA for the CDR3 is TGTGCCAGCAGCTTAGGCCGGGACAGGGCGTTTCAGCCCCAGCATTTT.

The chain combines TRBV7-6 with TRBJ2-2; D is perhaps TRBD1 (7 bases). The CDR3 loop spans 15 amino acids. The germline V and J ends were trimmed by 1 base and 4 bases, with 10 bases remaining between them. Germline CDR1 and CDR2: SGHVS and FNYEAQ. CDR3 protein: CASSLVQGGTGELFF. Written as DNA, the CDR3 is TGTGCCAGCAGCTTAGTTCAGGGGGGCACCGGGGAGCTGTTTTTT.

This chain connects TRBV6-5 to TRBJ2-2; no reliable D call. With 0 bases removed from V and 9 bases from J, the gap between germline ends came to 20 bases. The CDR3 sequence is 17 residues long. The germline V gene encodes CDR1 MNHEY and CDR2 SVGAGI. The CDR3 region is CASSYSGKGQSRRELFF. CDR3 DNA sequence: TGTGCCAGCAGTTACTCGGGAAAGGGTCAGTCTCGGAGGGAGCTGTTTTTT.

This clonotype was recorded a few times. The gene calls are TRBV5-8 and TRBJ1-5, with a tentative D call TRBD1 (5 bases). The V end was cut by 4 bases, the J end by 7 bases, with 15 bases between. Germline V gene sequence: CDR1 SGHTS, CDR2 YDEGEE. The CDR3 spans 14 residues. The chain's CDR3 is CASSPGGTAQPQHF. The DNA of the CDR3 is TGTGCCAGCAGCCCGGGGGGGACCGCCCAGCCCCAGCATTTT.

The chain links TRBV15 to TRBJ1-3; weak D call: TRBD1 (5 bases). The germline CDR1 and CDR2 sequences are LNHNV and YYDKDF (reference sequence). The CDR3 loop spans 16 amino acids. V lost 1 base and J 2 bases, leaving 12 bases between the germline ends. CDR3 region: CATSRAGPGAGNTIYF. CDR3 DNA sequence: TGTGCCACCAGCAGAGCGGGGCCGGGGGCTGGAAACACCATATATTTT.

The chain recombines TRBV5-3 with TRBJ1-5; weak D call: TRBD1 (5 bases). Being an ORF, TRBV5-3 has a function that is uncertain. This CDR3 comprises 18 residues. Between the trimmed V and J ends, which lost 9 bases and 3 bases, there was a span of 28 bases. The CDR3 sequence: CANLGSRGPGDTNQPQHF. In DNA form, the CDR3 reads TGTGCCAACTTGGGGAGCCGGGGACCGGGAGATACCAATCAGCCCCAGCATTTT.

V usage is TRBV20-1 and J usage is TRBJ2-5, with 11 positions matching TRBD2. The CDR3 runs 16 residues. V lost 5 bases and J lost 4; bases outside the gene matches: 12. CDR1 DFQATT and CDR2 SNEGSKA come from the germline V gene (reference sequence). The CDR3 bases are TGCAGTGCTCCAGGACTAGCGGGCTGGCGACGAGAGACCCAGTACTTC. Encoded protein: CSAPGLAGWRRETQYF.

The sample holds a few counts of this clonotype. V usage is TRBV15 and J usage is TRBJ1-1; no firm D call. CDR3 length: 13 residues. The germline V gene encodes CDR1 LNHNV and CDR2 YYDKDF (reference sequence). V lost 5 bases to trimming and J lost 1 base, with 8 bases between them. CDR3: CATSGTANTEAFF. CDR3 in DNA: TGTGCCACCAGCGGCACAGCGAACACTGAAGCTTTCTTT.

The V and J genes are TRBV12-3 or TRBV12-4 and TRBJ1-2; D possibly corresponds to TRBD1 (5 bases). The CDR3 has 12 amino acids. Deletions cut 10 bases from V and 5 bases from J, with 14 bases between. This chain's CDR3 is CATATGGYGYTF. The CDR3 DNA reads as TGTGCCACGGCTACGGGGGGATATGGCTACACCTTC.

This sequence joins TRBV18 and TRBJ1-6; 7 nucleotides match TRBD1. The CDR3 is 16 residues long. Germline lookup yields CDR1 KGHSH and CDR2 LQKENI. Losses at the gene ends were 1 base for V and 7 bases for J; bases not matched to a gene: 7. The CDR3 loop reads CASSPQRTGTNSPLHF. CDR3 DNA: TGTGCCAGCTCACCACAGCGGACAGGCACAAATTCACCCCTCCACTTT.

This clonotype has just a few counts. This rearrangement joins TRBV5-1 to TRBJ1-6, with TRBD1 matching 7 bases. Germline CDR1 is SGHRS and CDR2 is YFSETQ. CDR3 length: 14 amino acids. With 4 bases clipped from V and 7 bases from J, the junction kept 5 bases outside the gene matches. The CDR3 region is CASSPGTENSPLHF. The CDR3 region has the DNA TGCGCCAGCAGCCCCGGGACAGAGAATTCACCCCTCCACTTT.

The chain has TRBV20-1 and TRBJ1-2, with a weak D call TRBD1 (5 bases). The V and J ends lost 0 bases and 1 base respectively, with 12 bases between them. The CDR3 spans 15 residues. CDR1 is DFQATT and CDR2 is SNEGSKA in the germline V gene (reference sequence). The CDR3 sequence: CSARDLSGDNYGYTF. The CDR3 DNA reads as TGCAGTGCTAGAGATCTTTCGGGGGATAACTATGGCTACACCTTC.

The V gene is TRBV2, the J gene TRBJ2-3; D remains unclear. The ends were cut back, 5 bases at V and 4 bases at J, with 7 bases in the middle. This CDR3 is 12 amino acids long. Germline CDR1 reads SNHLY; CDR2 reads FYNNEI. The CDR3 sequence is CASSLIPDTQYF. CDR3 sequence (DNA): TGTGCCAGCAGTTTAATACCAGATACGCAGTATTTT.

The chain recombines TRBV6-2 or TRBV6-3 with TRBJ1-5, with D maybe TRBD1 (6 bases). CDR3 size: 20 residues. V was trimmed by 0 bases and J by 3 bases, leaving 24 bases between them. Germline V gene sequence: CDR1 MNHEY, CDR2 SVGEGT. CDR3 sequence: CASSYSTPILGGAYNQPQHF. CDR3 sequence (DNA): TGTGCCAGCAGTTACTCGACCCCCATTCTGGGGGGCGCTTACAATCAGCCCCAGCATTTT.

This rearrangement joins TRBV6-1 to TRBJ1-2; D is perhaps TRBD1 (5 bases). CDR3 length equals 12 residues. CDR1 is MNHNS, CDR2 SASEGT, per germline. Between the trimmed V and J ends, which lost 7 bases and 2 bases, there was a span of 8 bases. This chain's CDR3 is CASTQGNYGYTF. The CDR3 coding sequence is TGTGCCAGCACCCAGGGCAACTATGGCTACACCTTC.

This chain links TRBV7-9 with TRBJ2-5; 7 nucleotides agree with TRBD1. The CDR3 runs to 15 residues. Germline values: CDR1 SEHNR, CDR2 FQNEAQ (reference sequence). The junction had 7 bases not matched to a gene; V was cut back by 1 base and J by 5 bases. CDR3 DNA sequence: TGTGCCAGCAGCTTAGGACAGGGATTGTCGGAGACCCAGTACTTC. Protein: CASSLGQGLSETQYF.

This clonotype occurred once. The CDR3 DNA follows: TGTGCCAGCAGCCTAGGTAGCGGAGGGACCTACGAGCAGTACTTC. Translated: CASSLGSGGTYEQYF. The chain employs TRBV7-2 and TRBJ2-7; D possibly corresponds to TRBD2 (6 bases). The V and J ends lost 5 bases and 2 bases respectively, with 16 bases between them. The CDR3 contains 15 residues. CDR1 and CDR2 (germline): SGHTA, FQGNSA.

This chain joins TRBV7-9 and TRBJ1-2; D gene unclear. Trimming cost V 5 bases and J 8 bases, with 12 bases left between them. The germline V gene has CDR1 SEHNR and CDR2 FQNEAQ (reference sequence). The CDR3 is 12 amino acids. The CDR3 reads CASSPPGGGYTF. As DNA, the CDR3 is TGTGCCAGCAGCCCGCCAGGAGGGGGCTACACCTTC.

The chain combines TRBV24-1 with TRBJ2-1; the D gene is possibly TRBD1 (5 bases). This CDR3 is 12 amino acids long. Looked up from germline, CDR1 is KGHDR and CDR2 is SFDVKD. The CDR3 sequence is CAAGSAYNEQFF. CDR3 DNA: TGTGCAGCAGGGTCAGCCTACAATGAGCAGTTCTTC.